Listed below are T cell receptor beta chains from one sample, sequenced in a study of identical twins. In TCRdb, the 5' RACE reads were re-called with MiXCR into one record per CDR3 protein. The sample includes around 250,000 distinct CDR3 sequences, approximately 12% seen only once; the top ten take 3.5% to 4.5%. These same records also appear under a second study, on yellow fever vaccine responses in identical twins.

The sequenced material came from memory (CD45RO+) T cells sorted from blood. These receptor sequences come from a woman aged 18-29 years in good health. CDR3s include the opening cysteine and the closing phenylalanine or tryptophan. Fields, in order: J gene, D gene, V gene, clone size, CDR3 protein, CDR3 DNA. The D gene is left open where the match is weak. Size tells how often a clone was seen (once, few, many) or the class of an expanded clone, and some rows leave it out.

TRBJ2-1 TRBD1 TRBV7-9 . CASSLGGDRALNEQFF TGTGCCAGCAGCTTAGGGGGGGACAGGGCACTTAATGAGCAGTTCTTC
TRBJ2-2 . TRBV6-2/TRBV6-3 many CASTKMGGSGTGELFF TGTGCCAGCACCAAAATGGGGGGATCAGGCACCGGGGAGCTGTTTTTT
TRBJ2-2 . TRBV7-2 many CASRPDFGELFF TGTGCCAGCAGACCCGATTTTGGGGAGCTGTTTTTT
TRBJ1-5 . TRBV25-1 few CASRGGGNNQPQHF TGTGCCAGCCGAGGGGGGGGAAACAATCAGCCCCAGCATTTT
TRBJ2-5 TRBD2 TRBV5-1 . CASSPWGRSLSGRTKETQYF TGCGCCAGCAGCCCGTGGGGTCGGAGCCTCAGCGGGAGGACTAAAGAGACCCAGTACTTC
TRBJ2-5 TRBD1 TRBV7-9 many CASSRTDREETQYF TGTGCCAGCAGCCGAACTGACAGGGAAGAGACCCAGTACTTC
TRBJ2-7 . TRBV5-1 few CASSRVMNGGSYEQYF TGCGCCAGCAGCCGCGTCATGAACGGGGGTTCCTACGAGCAGTACTTC
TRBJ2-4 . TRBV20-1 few CSARQGKNIQYF TGCAGTGCTAGGCAGGGCAAAAACATTCAGTACTTC
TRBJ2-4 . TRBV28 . CASRTFGQINIQYF TGTGCCAGCAGGACATTCGGGCAGATCAACATTCAGTACTTC
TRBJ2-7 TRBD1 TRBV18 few CASSIGQGDEQYF TGTGCCAGCTCAATAGGACAGGGGGACGAGCAGTACTTC
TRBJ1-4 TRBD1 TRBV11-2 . CASSSLQGALKLFF TGTGCCAGCAGCTCGTTACAGGGGGCACTGAAACTGTTTTTT
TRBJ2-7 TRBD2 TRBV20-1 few CSARNPGLAGGIEAYEQYF TGCAGTGCTAGAAACCCCGGACTAGCGGGAGGGATCGAAGCCTACGAGCAGTACTTC
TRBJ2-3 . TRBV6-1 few CASSEGSRGADTQYF TGTGCCAGCAGTGAAGGGAGTCGAGGGGCAGATACGCAGTATTTT
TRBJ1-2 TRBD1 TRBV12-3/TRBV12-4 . CASSKTGGFGYGYTF TGTGCCAGCAGCAAGACAGGGGGATTTGGCTATGGCTACACCTTC
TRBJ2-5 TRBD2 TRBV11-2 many CASSSGGLTGGLETQYF TGTGCCAGCAGCTCCGGGGGACTAACCGGGGGTCTCGAGACCCAGTACTTC
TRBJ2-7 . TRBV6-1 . CASSPGTDSGEQYF TGTGCCAGCAGTCCAGGGACGGATTCAGGGGAGCAGTACTTC
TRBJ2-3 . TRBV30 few CAWIPSSLSTDTQYF TGTGCCTGGATCCCCTCCAGCCTTAGCACAGATACGCAGTATTTT
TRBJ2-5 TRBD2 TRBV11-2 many CASSRARLAEIKETQYF TGTGCCAGCAGCAGAGCCCGACTAGCGGAGATAAAAGAGACCCAGTACTTC
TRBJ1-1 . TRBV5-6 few CASSLVVAGSPPRNTEAFF TGTGCCAGCAGCTTGGTTGTCGCGGGGTCGCCCCCCAGGAACACTGAAGCTTTCTTT
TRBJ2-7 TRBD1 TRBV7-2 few CASSPTSGTGDEQYF TGTGCCAGCAGCCCAACATCCGGGACAGGGGACGAGCAGTACTTC
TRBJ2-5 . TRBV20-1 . CSARGDTAQETQYF TGCAGTGCTAGAGGAGACACAGCACAAGAGACCCAGTACTTC
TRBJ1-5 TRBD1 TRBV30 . CAWSVSGQGQPQHF TGTGCCTGGAGTGTATCAGGACAGGGTCAGCCCCAGCATTTT
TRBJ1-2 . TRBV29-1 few CSVYPLGAGGYTF TGCAGCGTTTACCCTTTAGGGGCGGGAGGCTACACCTTC
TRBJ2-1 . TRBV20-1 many CSATGPNYNEQFF TGCAGTGCCACGGGACCGAACTACAATGAGCAGTTCTTC
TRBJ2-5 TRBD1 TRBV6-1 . CASSQPGTGQETQYF TGTGCCAGCAGTCAACCGGGGACAGGGCAAGAGACCCAGTACTTC
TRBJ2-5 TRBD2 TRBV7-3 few CASSLTSSGSGSRETQYF TGTGCCAGCAGCTTAACGTCTAGCGGGAGCGGGAGTAGAGAGACCCAGTACTTC
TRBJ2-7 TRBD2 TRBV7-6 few CASSSTGLADYEQYF TGTGCCAGCAGCTCTACTGGGCTAGCGGACTACGAGCAGTACTTC
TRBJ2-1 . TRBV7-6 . CASSKLGPNEQFF TGTGCCAGCAGCAAGCTAGGGCCCAATGAGCAGTTCTTC
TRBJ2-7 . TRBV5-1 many CASNGGTYEQYF TGCGCCAGCAATGGGGGGACCTACGAGCAGTACTTC
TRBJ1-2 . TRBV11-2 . CASSLGDRSEVYTF TGTGCCAGCAGCTTAGGGGATAGGAGTGAAGTCTACACCTTC
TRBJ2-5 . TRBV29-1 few CSVAGGQVETQYF TGCAGCGTCGCGGGGGGACAGGTAGAGACCCAGTACTTC
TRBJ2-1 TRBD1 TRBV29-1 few CSGVRDRGINEQFF TGCAGCGGCGTCCGGGACAGGGGAATCAATGAGCAGTTCTTC
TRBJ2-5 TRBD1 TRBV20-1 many CSASRPGQGLETQYF TGCAGTGCTAGCAGACCGGGACAGGGTTTAGAGACCCAGTACTTC
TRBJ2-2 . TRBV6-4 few CASSGTPGKNTGELFF TGTGCCAGCAGTGGCACTCCTGGAAAGAACACCGGGGAGCTGTTTTTT
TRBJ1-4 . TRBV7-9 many CAIAIGGSEKLFF TGTGCCATCGCTATCGGGGGTAGTGAAAAACTGTTTTTT
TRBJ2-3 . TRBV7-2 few CASSFVSNTDTQYF TGTGCCAGCAGCTTTGTCTCGAACACAGATACGCAGTATTTT
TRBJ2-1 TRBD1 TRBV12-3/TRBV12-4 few CASSSPGQGSYNEQFF TGTGCCAGCAGTTCCCCGGGACAGGGCTCCTACAATGAGCAGTTCTTC
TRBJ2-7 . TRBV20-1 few CSALAGGPSYEQYF TGCAGTGCTTTAGCCGGAGGCCCTAGCTACGAGCAGTACTTC
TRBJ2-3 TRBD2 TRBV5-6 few CASSYLAGGSTDTQYF TGTGCCAGCAGTTACCTAGCGGGAGGGAGCACAGATACGCAGTATTTT
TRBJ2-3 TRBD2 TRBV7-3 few CASSFGLVGPDTQYF TGTGCCAGCAGCTTTGGACTAGTTGGACCAGATACGCAGTATTTT